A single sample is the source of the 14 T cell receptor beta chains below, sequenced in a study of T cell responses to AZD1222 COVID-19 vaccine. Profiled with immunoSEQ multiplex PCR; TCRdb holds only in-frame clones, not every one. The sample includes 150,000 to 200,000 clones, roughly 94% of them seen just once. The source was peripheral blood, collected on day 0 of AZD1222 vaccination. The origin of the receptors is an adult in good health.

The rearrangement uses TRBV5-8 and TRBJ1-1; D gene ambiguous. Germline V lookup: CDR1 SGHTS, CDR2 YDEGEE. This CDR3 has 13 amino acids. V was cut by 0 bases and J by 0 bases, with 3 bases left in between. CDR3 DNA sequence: TGTGCCAGCAGCTTGGGCCTGAACACTGAAGCTTTCTTT. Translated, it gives CASSLGLNTEAFF. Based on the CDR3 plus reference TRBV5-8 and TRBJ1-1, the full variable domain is EAGVTQSPTHLIKTRGQQATLRCSPISGHTSVYWYQQALGLGLQFLLWYDEGEERNRGNFPPRFSGRQFPNYSSELNVNALELEDSALYLCASSLGLNTEAFFGQGTRLTVV.

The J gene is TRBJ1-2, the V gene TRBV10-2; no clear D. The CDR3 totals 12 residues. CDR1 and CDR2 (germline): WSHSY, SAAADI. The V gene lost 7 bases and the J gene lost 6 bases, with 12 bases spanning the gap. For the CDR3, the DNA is TGCGCCAGCATATCATCAGGAGATGGCTACACCTTC. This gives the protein CASISSGDGYTF.

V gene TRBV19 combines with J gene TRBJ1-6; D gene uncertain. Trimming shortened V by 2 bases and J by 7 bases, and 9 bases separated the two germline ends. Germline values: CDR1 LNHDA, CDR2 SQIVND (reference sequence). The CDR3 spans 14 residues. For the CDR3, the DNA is TGTGCCAGTAGTATACCCGGGAGAAATTCACCCCTCCACTTT. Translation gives CASSIPGRNSPLHF.

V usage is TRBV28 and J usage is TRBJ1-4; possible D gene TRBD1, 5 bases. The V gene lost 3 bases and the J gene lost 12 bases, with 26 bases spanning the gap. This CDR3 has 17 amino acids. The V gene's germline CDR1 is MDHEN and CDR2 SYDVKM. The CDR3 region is CASSFFSEWTTVGELFF. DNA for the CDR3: TGTGCCAGCAGTTTCTTTAGTGAGTGGACGACAGTCGGGGAACTGTTTTTT.

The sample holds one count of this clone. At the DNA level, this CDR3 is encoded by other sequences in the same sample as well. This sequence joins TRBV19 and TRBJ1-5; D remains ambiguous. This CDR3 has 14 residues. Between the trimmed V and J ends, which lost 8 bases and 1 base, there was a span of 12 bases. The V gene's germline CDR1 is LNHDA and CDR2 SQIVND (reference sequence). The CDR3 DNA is TGTGCCAGTTCCCGGCGGGAAAGCAATCAGCCCCAGCATTTT. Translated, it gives CASSRRESNQPQHF.

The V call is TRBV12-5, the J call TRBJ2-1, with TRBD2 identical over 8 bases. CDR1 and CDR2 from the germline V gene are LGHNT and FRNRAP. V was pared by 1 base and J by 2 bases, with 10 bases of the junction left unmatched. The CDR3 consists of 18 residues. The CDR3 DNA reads TGTGCTAGTGGTTTGGAGCGGAGCGGGAGTTCGGCCTACAATGAGCAGTTCTTC. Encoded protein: CASGLERSGSSAYNEQFF.

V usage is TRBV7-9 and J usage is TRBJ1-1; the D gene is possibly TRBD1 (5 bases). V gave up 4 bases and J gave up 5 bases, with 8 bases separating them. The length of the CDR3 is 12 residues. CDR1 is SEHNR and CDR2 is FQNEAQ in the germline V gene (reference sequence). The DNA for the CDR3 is TGTGCCAGCAGCTCCAGGGTGACTGAAGCTTTCTTT. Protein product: CASSSRVTEAFF.

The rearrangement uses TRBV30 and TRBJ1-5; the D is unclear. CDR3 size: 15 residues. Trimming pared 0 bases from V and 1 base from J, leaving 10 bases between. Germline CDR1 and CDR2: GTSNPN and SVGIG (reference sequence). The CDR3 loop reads CAWSVSRHSNQPQHF. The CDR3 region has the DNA TGTGCCTGGAGTGTAAGTCGTCACAGCAATCAGCCCCAGCATTTT. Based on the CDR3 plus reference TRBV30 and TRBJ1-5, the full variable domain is SQTIHQWPATLVQPVGSPLSLECTVEGTSNPNLYWYRQAAGRGLQLLFYSVGIGQISSEVPQNLSASRPQDRQFILSSKKLLLSDSGFYLCAWSVSRHSNQPQHFGDGTRLSIL.

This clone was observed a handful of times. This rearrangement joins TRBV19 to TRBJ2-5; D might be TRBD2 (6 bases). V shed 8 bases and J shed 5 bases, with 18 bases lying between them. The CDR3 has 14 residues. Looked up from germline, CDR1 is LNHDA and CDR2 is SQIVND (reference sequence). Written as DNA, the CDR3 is TGTGCCAGTGGTTCTCCCGGGGGAAGGGAGACCCAGTACTTC. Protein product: CASGSPGGRETQYF.

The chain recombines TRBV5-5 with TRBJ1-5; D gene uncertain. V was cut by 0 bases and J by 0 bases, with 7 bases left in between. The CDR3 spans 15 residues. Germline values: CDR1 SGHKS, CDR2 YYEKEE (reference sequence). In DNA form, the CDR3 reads TGTGCCAGCAGCTTGGGGCGGACTAGCAATCAGCCCCAGCATTTT. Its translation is CASSLGRTSNQPQHF.

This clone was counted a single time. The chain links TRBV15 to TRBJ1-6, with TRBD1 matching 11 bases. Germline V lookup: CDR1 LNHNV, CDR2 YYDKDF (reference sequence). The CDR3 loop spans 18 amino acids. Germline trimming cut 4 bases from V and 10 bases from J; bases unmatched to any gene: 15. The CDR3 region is CATSTRRDRGGRSSPLHF. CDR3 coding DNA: TGTGCCACCAGCACAAGAAGGGACAGGGGGGGAAGATCCTCACCCCTCCACTTT. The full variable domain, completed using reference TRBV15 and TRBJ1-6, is DAMVIQNPRYQVTQFGKPVTLSCSQTLNHNVMYWYQQKSSQAPKLLFHYYDKDFNNEADTPDNFQSRRPNTSFCFLDIRSPGLGDTAMYLCATSTRRDRGGRSSPLHFGNGTRLTVT.

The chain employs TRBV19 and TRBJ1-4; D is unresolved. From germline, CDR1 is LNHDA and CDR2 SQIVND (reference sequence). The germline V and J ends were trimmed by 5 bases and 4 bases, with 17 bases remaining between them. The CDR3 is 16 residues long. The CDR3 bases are TGTGCCAGTAGTTTTTACTTGACGGATAATAATGAAAAACTGTTTTTT. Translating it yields CASSFYLTDNNEKLFF.

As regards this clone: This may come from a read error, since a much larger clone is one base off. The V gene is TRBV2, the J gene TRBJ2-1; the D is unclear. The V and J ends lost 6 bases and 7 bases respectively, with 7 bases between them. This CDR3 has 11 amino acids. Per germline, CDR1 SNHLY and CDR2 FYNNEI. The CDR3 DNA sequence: TGTGCCAGCAGCTTAGGGAATGAGCAGTTCTTC. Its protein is CASSLGNEQFF.

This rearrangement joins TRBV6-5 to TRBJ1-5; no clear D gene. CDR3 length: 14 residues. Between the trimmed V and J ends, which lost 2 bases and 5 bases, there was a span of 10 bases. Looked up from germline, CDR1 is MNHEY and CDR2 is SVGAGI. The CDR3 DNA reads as TGTGCCAGCAGTTACGGCCCAGGTCATCAGCCCCAGCATTTT. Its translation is CASSYGPGHQPQHF.